Listed below are T cell receptor beta chains from one sample, sequenced in a study of blood T cell repertoires in COVID-19. The assay was immunoSEQ multiplex PCR, and TCRdb's table has in-frame clones only and misses some. The table has 40,000 to 65,000 clones, 86% seen once. The sample comprised peripheral blood. These receptors all stem from a man between 65 and 80 years old with active COVID-19. Each CDR3 is given with its conserved first and last residue. Fields, in order: D gene, V gene, J gene, clone size, CDR3 protein, CDR3 DNA. D genes are given only for firm matches. Clone size is shown for a subset of rows, as once, few, many or a class of expanded clone.

.,TRBV7-3,TRBJ1-1,few,CASSATGTNTEAFF,TGTGCCAGCAGCGCAACAGGGACGAACACTGAAGCTTTCTTT
TRBD2,TRBV2,TRBJ2-1,.,CASGGELRNEQFF,TGTGCCAGCGGGGGGGAACTGAGGAATGAGCAGTTCTTC
TRBD2,TRBV5-1,TRBJ2-5,.,CASSVGRAGGPETQYF,TGCGCCAGCAGCGTTGGGCGAGCGGGGGGGCCAGAGACCCAGTACTTC
.,TRBV4-1,TRBJ1-5,once,CASSQIATPGQPQHF,TGCGCCAGCAGCCAAATAGCCACTCCGGGGCAGCCCCAGCATTTT
.,TRBV5-6,TRBJ1-1,few,CASSESPTEAFF,TGTGCCAGCAGCGAGAGTCCCACTGAAGCTTTCTTT
TRBD1,TRBV28,TRBJ1-5,.,CASTPGQGVQPQHF,TGTGCCAGCACCCCGGGACAGGGAGTTCAGCCCCAGCATTTT
TRBD2,TRBV5-1,TRBJ2-7,few,CASSLSLTSEGYEQYF,TGCGCCAGCAGCTTGTCGTTAACTAGCGAAGGCTACGAGCAGTACTTC
.,TRBV5-1,TRBJ1-2,.,CASNERGTTVPSNYGYTF,TGCGCCAGCAACGAAAGGGGCACGACAGTCCCCTCTAACTATGGCTACACCTTC
.,TRBV18,TRBJ1-3,.,CASSPLQYSGNTIYF,TGTGCCAGCTCACCATTACAGTACTCTGGAAACACCATATATTTT
.,TRBV9,TRBJ1-3,.,CASSEDFFSGNTIYF,TGTGCCAGCAGCGAGGACTTCTTCTCTGGAAACACCATATATTTT
.,TRBV7-3,TRBJ2-7,.,CASSLNRGSYEQYF,TGTGCCAGCAGCTTAAACCGGGGTTCCTACGAGCAGTACTTC
TRBD1,TRBV9,TRBJ1-4,.,CASSVGQGAEKLFF,TGTGCCAGCAGCGTAGGACAGGGGGCTGAAAAACTGTTTTTT
TRBD1,TRBV6-1,TRBJ2-2,.,CASSEPGTGFSGANTGELFF,TGTGCCAGCAGTGAACCCGGGACAGGGTTTTCTGGGGCGAACACCGGGGAGCTGTTTTTT
TRBD1,TRBV6-5,TRBJ1-5,.,CASSHRGAGNQPQHF,TGTGCCAGCAGTCACAGGGGGGCGGGCAATCAGCCCCAGCATTTT
.,TRBV6-9,TRBJ1-2,few,CASSYTSNLTYYGYTF,TGTGCCAGCAGTTATACGTCTAACCTCACCTACTATGGCTACACCTTC
TRBD1,TRBV15,TRBJ1-2,.,CATSRDRRDSWGQRGYTF,TGTGCCACCAGCAGAGATCGGCGGGACAGTTGGGGCCAACGGGGCTACACCTTC
.,TRBV7-6,TRBJ1-2,.,CASSPGGSHGYTF,TGTGCCAGCAGCCCCGGGGGGTCCCATGGCTACACCTTC
TRBD1,TRBV4-1,TRBJ2-7,.,CASSQPGQGAYEQYF,TGCGCCAGCAGCCAACCTGGGCAGGGGGCCTACGAGCAGTACTTC
.,TRBV9,TRBJ2-2,.,CASSVKTGFTGELFF,TGTGCCAGCAGCGTTAAAACAGGGTTCACCGGGGAGCTGTTTTTT
.,TRBV19,TRBJ2-3,.,CASSRSQVADTQYF,TGTGCCAGTAGCCGCTCCCAGGTAGCAGATACGCAGTATTTT
.,TRBV12-3/TRBV12-4,TRBJ2-1,.,CASRLDSYNEQFF,TGTGCCAGCAGACTGGACAGCTACAATGAGCAGTTCTTC
.,TRBV7-9,TRBJ1-2,.,CASSFAFEVQHGYTF,TGTGCCAGCAGCTTTGCGTTTGAGGTTCAGCATGGCTACACCTTC